What follows is one TCR beta chain and its context. The record originates from a study of blood T cell repertoires in COVID-19. Produced via immunoSEQ multiplex PCR; TCRdb's table is partial and in-frame only. This table holds 200,000 to 250,000 clones, around 80% found once. The V gene end was trimmed by 1 base and the J gene end by 1 base; junction bases not matched to a gene: 7. Germline V lookup: CDR1 SQVTM, CDR2 ANQGSEA. The CDR3 extends over 16 amino acids. This receptor was identified in a woman between 70 and 85 years old with acute or convalescent COVID-19. This chain connects TRBV29-1 to TRBJ2-7, with 10 bases fitting TRBD1. The sequencing input was peripheral blood. The chain's CDR3 is CSVEGIRDRGSYEQYF. The CDR3, as DNA: TGCAGCGTTGAAGGAATCCGGGACAGGGGATCCTACGAGCAGTACTTC.